Described below is a single TCR beta chain sequence and its context. This may stem from a read error, because a much larger clone lies one nucleotide away. The data stem from a study of T-cell reconstitution after alpha-beta-depleted transplantation in children. Preparing the TCRbeta library involved the use of unique molecular identifiers. TCRdb itself ran the PCR reads through MiXCR, one entry per CDR3 protein. The table records around 500,000 distinct CDR3 sequences, around 13% of them present only once. V was pared by 3 bases and J by 9 bases, with 7 bases of the junction left unmatched. Germline V gives CDR1 LGHNA, CDR2 YNFKEQ. This CDR3 spans 15 amino acids.

The clonotype comes from a human donor who donated a stem cell graft to a child with combined immunodeficiency. The source was PBMCs from the stem cell graft donor, collected from the stem cell graft. The gene calls are TRBV4-2 and TRBJ2-2; 10 bases agree with TRBD1. CDR3 sequence: CASSQGTGDIWELFF. The CDR3 coding sequence is TGTGCCAGCAGCCAGGGGACAGGGGACATCTGGGAGCTGTTTTTT.